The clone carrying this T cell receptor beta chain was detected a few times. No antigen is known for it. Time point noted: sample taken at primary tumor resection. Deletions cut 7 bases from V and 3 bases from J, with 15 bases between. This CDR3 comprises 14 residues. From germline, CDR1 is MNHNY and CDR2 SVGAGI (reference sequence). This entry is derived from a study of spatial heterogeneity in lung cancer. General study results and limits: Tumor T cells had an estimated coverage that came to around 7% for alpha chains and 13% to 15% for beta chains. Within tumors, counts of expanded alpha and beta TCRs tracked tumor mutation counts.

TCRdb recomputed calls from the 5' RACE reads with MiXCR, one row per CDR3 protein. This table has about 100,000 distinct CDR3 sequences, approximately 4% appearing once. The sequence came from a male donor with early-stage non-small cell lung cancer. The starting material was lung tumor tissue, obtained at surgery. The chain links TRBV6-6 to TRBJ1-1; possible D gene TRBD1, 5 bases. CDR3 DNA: TGTGCCAGCACCCTTGGGGCCGGAGACACTGAAGCTTTCTTT. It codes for CASTLGAGDTEAFF.